Detailed here is one T cell receptor (beta chain). The CDR3 is 15 residues long. Germline assignment: CDR1 LNHDA and CDR2 SQIVND (reference sequence). V was trimmed by 4 bases and J by 4 bases, leaving 14 bases between them. Use of 60 Vbeta and 13 Jbeta primers characterized the PCR. The repertoire was sequenced with immunoSEQ multiplex PCR; TCRdb's copy has only in-frame clones and lacks some. The table has approximately 110,000 clones, about 80% seen once; the top ten hold 5% to 5.5%. Healthy individuals who donated bone marrow served as the donors. This record belongs to a study of cytomegalovirus exposure and HLA in healthy donors. Study-wide background: Among roughly 180 million T cells, an earlier analysis found about 110 million unique TCR beta sequences. Early released data had tens of millions of unique TCRs, all coming from HLA-typed donors.

The sequence was obtained from a woman between 25 and 40 years old in good health and CMV-seropositive. Sequences were obtained from PBMCs. This chain joins TRBV19 and TRBJ2-1; D might be TRBD1 (5 bases). The CDR3 coding sequence is TGTGCCAGTAGTACTAGGGGCGGTAGGTACAATGAGCAGTTCTTC. Amino acid sequence: CASSTRGGRYNEQFF.